This TCR beta chain was captured in a study of blood T cell repertoires in COVID-19 (dated by TCRdb to about 2020). For the wider study: Samples from collaborators originated in the United States, Italy and Spain and spanned both the acute and convalescent phases of COVID-19. The material from the prospective study consisted of cDNA or gDNA derived from T cells, B-cell-depleted T cells, or PBMCs. Deeply sampled blood TCRbeta repertoires from subjects exposed to, actively infected with, or recovered from COVID-19 were included in the dataset. The repertoires were released in a freely available public database intended as a resource for research on the immune response to SARS-CoV-2. Samples were obtained from the ongoing ImmuneRACE study (first 160 participants) and from some 1,200 subjects provided by 6 global collaborators. A de-identified subject ID, COVID-19 status, age in years and sex were almost always included in the sample metadata. Where available, HLA class I and class II types were obtained from metadata supplied by the sample provider rather than from assay-based typing. General conclusions and limits of the study: Clinical and demographic metadata were provided uncurated, with the amount varying by source and participant.

The immunoSEQ Assay, a bias-controlled multiplex PCR, was used to amplify TCRbeta CDR3 regions from genomic DNA. Under the source paper's analysis protocol: The number of nucleated cells in each sample was estimated from the amplification of reference gene primers within the assay. To quantify the absolute abundance of each unique TCRbeta CDR3 rearrangement, sequence reads were collapsed and filtered. For each sample, productive Simpson clonality was calculated as the square root of Simpson's diversity index across productive rearrangements. TCRdb obtained this table from immuneACCESS and retained in-frame rearrangements with V and J assigned. These tables miss some clones; where compared with another copy, unresolved V genes account for less than half of the shortfall, and the remainder is unexplained. The DNA was the basis for D and trimming; V, J and clone size are from that table. The sample table records fewer than 130,000 clones; around 87% of these occur just once. The ten largest clones capture 32% of the sample.

Each collaborating institution followed its own protocols to collect whole blood in K2EDTA tubes. For TCRbeta analysis, collaborators shipped samples as frozen whole blood, isolated PBMCs, or DNA extracted from either of those sample types. Including the terminal cysteine and phenylalanine, the CDR3 comprises 16 residues. The sequence is cut down to CDR3 DNA, 48 bases in frame from base 1. Reading the germline V gene gives CDR1 SGHRS and CDR2 YFSETQ. Trimming removed 1 base from V and 3 bases from J; the gene matches leave 9 bases unexplained. Notes on this clone: Its binding antigen is unknown. No base-level quality is on record; no much larger clone is a single base apart.

The sequencing input was peripheral blood. The chain was built from TRBV5-1 and TRBJ1-1; the junction holds 7 bases that match TRBD1. The receptor's source is a woman of 80 years or more with acute or convalescent COVID-19. The CDR3 reads as follows: CASSLPIQGKHTEAFF. The nucleotide sequence is given as TGCGCCAGCAGCTTGCCTATACAGGGGAAGCACACTGAAGCTTTCTTT. The full variable domain, completed from the reference TRBV5-1 and TRBJ1-1 proteins outside the CDR3, reads KAGVTQTPRYLIKTRGQQVTLSCSPISGHRSVSWYQQTPGQGLQFLFEYFSETQRNKGNFPGRFSGRQFSNSRSEMNVSTLELGDSALYLCASSLPIQGKHTEAFFGQGTRLTVV.